This T cell receptor beta chain was profiled in a study of T-cell reconstitution after alpha-beta-depleted transplantation in children. This CDR3 contains 11 residues. The V and J ends lost 4 bases and 6 bases respectively, with 7 bases between them. Many counts were recorded for this clonotype. For TCRbeta, the library was prepared with unique molecular identifiers. TCRdb reprocessed the PCR reads with MiXCR, giving one entry per CDR3 protein. The table records 350,000 to 450,000 distinct CDR3 sequences, roughly 15% of them present only once. The chain joins TRBV12-3 or TRBV12-4 to TRBJ2-7; no clear D. The receptor comes from a human donor who donated a stem cell graft to a child with Fanconi anemia. The sample consisted of PBMCs, taken from the stem cell graft. The CDR3 nucleotides read TGTGCCAGCAGTTCTGGGGTCGAGCAGTACGTC. Amino acid sequence: CASSSGVEQYV.